This T cell receptor (beta chain) is drawn from a study of control samples from healthy donors and cancer patients. The table lists this clone with a count of one. Germline CDR1 reads SGHNT; CDR2 reads YYREEE (reference sequence). The CDR3 extends over 18 amino acids. J gave up 4 bases and V 4 bases, and 12 bases lay outside the gene matches. Generated by immunoSEQ multiplex PCR, the TCRdb table keeps only in-frame clones and is missing some. The table includes 100,000 to 150,000 clones, just under 95% detected once. The source of this sequence is a man between 18 and 35 years old in good health. The V call is TRBV5-4, the J call TRBJ2-3; TRBD2 matches 13 bases. Material for sequencing was blood. CDR3 protein: CASSPRNGLAGEADTQYF. The CDR3 region has the DNA TGTGCCAGCAGCCCCCGAAATGGACTAGCGGGGGAGGCAGATACGCAGTATTTT.